This TCR beta chain stems from a study of OX40 agonist ivuxolimab in advanced cancers. Per the germline V gene, CDR1 is GTSNPN and CDR2 is SVGIG (reference sequence). V was trimmed by 3 bases and J by 3 bases, leaving 16 bases between them. This CDR3 spans 15 amino acids. Only in-frame clones appear in the TCRdb table, and some are missing; sequencing was by immunoSEQ multiplex PCR. The data show about 73,000 clones, with about 86% seen just once and approximately 2.4% held by the top ten. This clone was observed a handful of times. Sequencing was performed on CD4+ or CD8+ T cells sorted from blood, taken in a trial of the OX40 agonist ivuxolimab. The sequence was collected from an adult with an advanced solid tumor such as melanoma, head and neck, liver or kidney cancer. This chain joins TRBV30 and TRBJ2-3; D is possibly TRBD1 (8 bases). CDR3 nucleotides: TGTGCCTGGAGCCGTGGACAGGGACTAACAGATACGCAGTATTTT. It yields the protein CAWSRGQGLTDTQYF.